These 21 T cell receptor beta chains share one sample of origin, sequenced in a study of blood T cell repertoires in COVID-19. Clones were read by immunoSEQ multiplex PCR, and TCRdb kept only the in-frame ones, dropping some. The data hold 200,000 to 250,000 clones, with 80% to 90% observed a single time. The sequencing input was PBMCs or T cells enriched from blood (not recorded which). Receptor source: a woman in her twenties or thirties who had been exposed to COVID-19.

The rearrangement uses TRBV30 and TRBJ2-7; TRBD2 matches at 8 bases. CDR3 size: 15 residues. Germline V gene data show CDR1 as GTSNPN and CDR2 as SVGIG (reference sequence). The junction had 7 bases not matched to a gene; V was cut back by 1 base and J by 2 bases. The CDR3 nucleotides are TGTGCCTGGAGTGATTTAGCGGGAAAAACCTACGAGCAGTACTTC. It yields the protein CAWSDLAGKTYEQYF.

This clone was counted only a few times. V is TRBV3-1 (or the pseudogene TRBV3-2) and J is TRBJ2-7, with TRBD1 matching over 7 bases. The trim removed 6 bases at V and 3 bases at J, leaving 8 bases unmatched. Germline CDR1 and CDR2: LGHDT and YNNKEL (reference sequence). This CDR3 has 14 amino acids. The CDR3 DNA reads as TGTGCCAGCAGGCCTAGGGGGCTAGACTACGAGCAGTACTTC. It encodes CASRPRGLDYEQYF.

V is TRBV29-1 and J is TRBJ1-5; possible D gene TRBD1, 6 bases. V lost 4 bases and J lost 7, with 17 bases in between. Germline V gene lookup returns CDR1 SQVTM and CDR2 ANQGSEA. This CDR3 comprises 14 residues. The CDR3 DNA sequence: TGCAGCGTTGCCGTTACAGGGTCCGAGCAGCCCCAGCATTTT. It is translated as CSVAVTGSEQPQHF.

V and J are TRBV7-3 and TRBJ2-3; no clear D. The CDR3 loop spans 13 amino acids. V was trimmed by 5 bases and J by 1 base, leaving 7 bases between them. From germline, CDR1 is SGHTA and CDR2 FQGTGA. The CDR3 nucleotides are TGTGCCAGCAGCCCTATGGGCACAGATACGCAGTATTTT. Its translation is CASSPMGTDTQYF.

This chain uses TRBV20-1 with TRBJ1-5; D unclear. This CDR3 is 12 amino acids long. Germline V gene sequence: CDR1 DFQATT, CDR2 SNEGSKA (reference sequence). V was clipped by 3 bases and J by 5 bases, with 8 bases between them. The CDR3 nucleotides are TGCAGTGCTAGTCTACCCTATCAGCCCCAGCATTTT. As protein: CSASLPYQPQHF.

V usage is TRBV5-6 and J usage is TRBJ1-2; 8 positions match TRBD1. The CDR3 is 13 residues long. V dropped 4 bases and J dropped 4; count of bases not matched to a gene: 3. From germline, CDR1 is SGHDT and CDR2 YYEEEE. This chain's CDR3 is CASSRGQAYGYTF. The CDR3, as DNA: TGTGCCAGCAGCCGGGGACAGGCCTATGGCTACACCTTC. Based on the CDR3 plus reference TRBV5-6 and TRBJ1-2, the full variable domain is DAGVTQSPTHLIKTRGQQVTLRCSPKSGHDTVSWYQQALGQGPQFIFQYYEEEERQRGNFPDRFSGHQFPNYSSELNVNALLLGDSALYLCASSRGQAYGYTFGSGTRLTVV.

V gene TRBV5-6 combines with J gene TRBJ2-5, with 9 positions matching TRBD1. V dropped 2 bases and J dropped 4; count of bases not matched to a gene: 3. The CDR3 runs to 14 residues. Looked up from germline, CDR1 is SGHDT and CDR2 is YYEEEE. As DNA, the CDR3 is TGTGCCAGCAGCTTTACAGGGGGCCGAGAGACCCAGTACTTC. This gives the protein CASSFTGGRETQYF.

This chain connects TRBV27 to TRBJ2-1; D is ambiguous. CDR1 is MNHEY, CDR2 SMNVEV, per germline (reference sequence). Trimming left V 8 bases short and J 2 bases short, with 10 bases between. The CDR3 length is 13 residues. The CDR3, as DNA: TGTGCCAGCTCTACGGGTACCTACAATGAGCAGTTCTTC. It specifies CASSTGTYNEQFF.

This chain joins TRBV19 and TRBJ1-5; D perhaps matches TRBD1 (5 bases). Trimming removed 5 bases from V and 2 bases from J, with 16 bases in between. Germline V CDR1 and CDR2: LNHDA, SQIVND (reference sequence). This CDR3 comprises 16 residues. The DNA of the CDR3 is TGTGCCAGTAGTCGAGGAGGGGAGATGGGCAATCAGCCCCAGCATTTT. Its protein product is CASSRGGEMGNQPQHF. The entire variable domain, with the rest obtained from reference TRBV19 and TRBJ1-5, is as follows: DGGITQSPKYLFRKEGQNVTLSCEQNLNHDAMYWYRQDPGQGLRLIYYSQIVNDFQKGDIAEGYSVSREKKESFPLTVTSAQKNPTAFYLCASSRGGEMGNQPQHFGDGTRLSIL.

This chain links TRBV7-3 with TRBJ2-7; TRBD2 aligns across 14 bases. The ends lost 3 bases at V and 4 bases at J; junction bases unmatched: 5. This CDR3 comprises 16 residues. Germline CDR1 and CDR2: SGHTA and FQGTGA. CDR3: CASSLEGTSGSYEQYF. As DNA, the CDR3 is TGTGCCAGCAGCTTGGAGGGGACTAGCGGGAGTTACGAGCAGTACTTC.

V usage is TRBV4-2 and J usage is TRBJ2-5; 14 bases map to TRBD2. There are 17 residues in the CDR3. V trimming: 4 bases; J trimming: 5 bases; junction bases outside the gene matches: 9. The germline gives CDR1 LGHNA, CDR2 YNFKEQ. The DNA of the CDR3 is TGTGCCAGCAGCCCAGGACTAGCGGGAGGAGAGAGGGAGACCCAGTACTTC. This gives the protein CASSPGLAGGERETQYF.

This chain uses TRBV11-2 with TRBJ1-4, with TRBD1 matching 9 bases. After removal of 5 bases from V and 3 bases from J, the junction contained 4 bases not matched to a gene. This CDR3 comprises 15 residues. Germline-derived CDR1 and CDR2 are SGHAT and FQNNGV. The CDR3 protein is CASSPTGGPNEKLFF. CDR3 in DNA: TGTGCCAGCAGCCCGACAGGGGGGCCTAATGAAAAACTGTTTTTT.

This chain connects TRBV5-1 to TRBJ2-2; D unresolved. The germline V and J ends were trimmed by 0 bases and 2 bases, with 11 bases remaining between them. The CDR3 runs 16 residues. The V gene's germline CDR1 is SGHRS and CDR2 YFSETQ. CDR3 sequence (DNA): TGCGCCAGCAGCTTGGCGGTCCAGGTTAACACCGGGGAGCTGTTTTTT. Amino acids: CASSLAVQVNTGELFF.

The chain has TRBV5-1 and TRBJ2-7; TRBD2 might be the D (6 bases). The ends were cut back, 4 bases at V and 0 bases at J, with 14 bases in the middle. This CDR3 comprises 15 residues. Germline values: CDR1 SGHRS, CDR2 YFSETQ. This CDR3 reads CASSGWEARSYEQYF. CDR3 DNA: TGCGCCAGCAGCGGGTGGGAGGCACGCTCCTACGAGCAGTACTTC. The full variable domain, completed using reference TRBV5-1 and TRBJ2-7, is KAGVTQTPRYLIKTRGQQVTLSCSPISGHRSVSWYQQTPGQGLQFLFEYFSETQRNKGNFPGRFSGRQFSNSRSEMNVSTLELGDSALYLCASSGWEARSYEQYFGPGTRLTVT.

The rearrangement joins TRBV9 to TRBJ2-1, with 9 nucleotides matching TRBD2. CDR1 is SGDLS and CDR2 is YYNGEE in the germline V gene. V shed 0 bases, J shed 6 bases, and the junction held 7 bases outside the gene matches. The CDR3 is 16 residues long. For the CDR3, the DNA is TGTGCCAGCAGCGTAGATGTAGCGGGAGTGGGCAATGAGCAGTTCTTC. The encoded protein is CASSVDVAGVGNEQFF.

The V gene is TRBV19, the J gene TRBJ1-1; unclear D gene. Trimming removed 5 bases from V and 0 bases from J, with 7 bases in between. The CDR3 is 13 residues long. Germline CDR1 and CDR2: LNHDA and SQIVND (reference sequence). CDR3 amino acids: CASSEAMNTEAFF. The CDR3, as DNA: TGTGCCAGTAGTGAAGCGATGAACACTGAAGCTTTCTTT. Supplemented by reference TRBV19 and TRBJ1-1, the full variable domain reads DGGITQSPKYLFRKEGQNVTLSCEQNLNHDAMYWYRQDPGQGLRLIYYSQIVNDFQKGDIAEGYSVSREKKESFPLTVTSAQKNPTAFYLCASSEAMNTEAFFGQGTRLTVV.

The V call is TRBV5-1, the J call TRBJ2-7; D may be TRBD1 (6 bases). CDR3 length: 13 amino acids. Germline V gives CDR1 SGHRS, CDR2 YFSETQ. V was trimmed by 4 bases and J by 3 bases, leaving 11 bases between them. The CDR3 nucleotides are TGCGCCAGCAGCAGGGACAACAACTACGAGCAGTACTTC. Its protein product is CASSRDNNYEQYF.

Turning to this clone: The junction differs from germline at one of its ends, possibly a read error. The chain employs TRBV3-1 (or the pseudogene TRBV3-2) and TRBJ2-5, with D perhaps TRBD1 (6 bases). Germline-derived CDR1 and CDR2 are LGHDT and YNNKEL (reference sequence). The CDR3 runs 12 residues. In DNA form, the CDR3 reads TGTGCCAGCTCCTCCGGGACACCTCGGGTGAACTTC. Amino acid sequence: CASSSGTPRVNF.

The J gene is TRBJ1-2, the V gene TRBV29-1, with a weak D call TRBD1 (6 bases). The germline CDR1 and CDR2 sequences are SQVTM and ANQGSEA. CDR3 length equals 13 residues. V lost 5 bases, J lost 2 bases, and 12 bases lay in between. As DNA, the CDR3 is TGCAGCGTTTTAACAGGGACCAACTATGGCTACACCTTC. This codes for CSVLTGTNYGYTF.

This CDR3 is CASSETTNPGQSLMNTEAFF. In DNA, the CDR3 is TGTGCCAGCAGCGAGACGACTAATCCGGGACAAAGTCTCATGAACACTGAAGCTTTCTTT. The chain joins TRBV5-5 to TRBJ1-1, with TRBD1 as a possible D gene (6 bases). The germline V gene has CDR1 SGHKS and CDR2 YYEKEE (reference sequence). CDR3 length: 20 residues. V lost 4 bases to trimming and J lost 0 bases, with 28 bases between them.

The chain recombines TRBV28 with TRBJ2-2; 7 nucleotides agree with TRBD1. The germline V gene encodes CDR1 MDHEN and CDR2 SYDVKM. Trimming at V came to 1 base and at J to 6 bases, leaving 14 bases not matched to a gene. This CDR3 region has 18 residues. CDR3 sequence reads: CASSLSRGLVLRAGELFF. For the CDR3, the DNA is TGTGCCAGCAGTTTATCGAGGGGGCTAGTTCTACGCGCCGGGGAGCTGTTTTTT.